One and the same sample provided the 21 T cell receptor beta chains below, sequenced in a study of blood T cell repertoires in COVID-19. Profiled with immunoSEQ multiplex PCR; TCRdb holds only in-frame clones, not every one. The table records fewer than 70,000 clones, around 87% of them present only once. The sample was peripheral blood. All receptors derive from a man aged 45-65 years with active COVID-19.

This chain links TRBV7-2 with TRBJ2-7; no reliable D call. Trimming removed 5 bases from V and 0 bases from J, with 8 bases in between. The CDR3 length is 13 residues. Germline V gene lookup returns CDR1 SGHTA and CDR2 FQGNSA. The CDR3 bases are TGTGCCAGCAGCGCAGCGAGCTCCTACGAGCAGTACTTC. Its translation: CASSAASSYEQYF.

The V call is TRBV18, the J call TRBJ2-6; TRBD1 agrees at 8 bases. This CDR3 is 19 amino acids long. Trimming cost V 0 bases and J 0 bases; bases outside gene matches: 7. CDR1 KGHSH and CDR2 LQKENI come from the germline V gene. The CDR3 sequence is CASSPPGGQGVSGANVLTF. DNA of the CDR3: TGTGCCAGCTCACCACCGGGCGGACAGGGAGTCTCTGGGGCCAACGTCCTGACTTTC.

The J gene is TRBJ1-4, the V gene TRBV28, with D maybe TRBD1 (6 bases). V lost 7 bases and J lost 8, with 17 bases in between. Germline CDR1 and CDR2: MDHEN and SYDVKM. This CDR3 comprises 14 residues. The CDR3 is CASTRGGLSEKLFF. The CDR3 DNA reads as TGTGCCAGCACCAGGGGTGGTTTAAGCGAAAAACTGTTTTTT.

The V gene is TRBV4-2, the J gene TRBJ2-7; 12 bases align to TRBD2. The CDR3 totals 15 residues. In germline, CDR1 is LGHNA, CDR2 YNFKEQ. Unmatched junction bases numbered 7, after V lost 5 bases and J lost 5 bases. CDR3 loop: CASSTRLAGDHEQYF. CDR3 nucleotides: TGTGCCAGCAGCACCCGACTAGCGGGGGACCACGAGCAGTACTTC.

V and J are TRBV5-4 and TRBJ1-1; D possibly corresponds to TRBD1 (5 bases). V lost 4 bases, J lost 4 bases, and 17 bases lay in between. The CDR3 contains 15 residues. Germline V gives CDR1 SGHNT, CDR2 YYREEE (reference sequence). The CDR3: CASSGGGLGLTEAFF. In nucleotides, the CDR3 is TGTGCCAGCAGCGGGGGGGGTTTAGGACTCACTGAAGCTTTCTTT.

The DNA of the CDR3 is TGTGCCAGCAGCTCGGGACAGGGGGCCACTGAAGCTTTCTTT. Protein: CASSSGQGATEAFF. V gene TRBV7-8 combines with J gene TRBJ1-1, with 12 bases fitting TRBD1. Germline values: CDR1 SGHVS, CDR2 FQNEAQ. The CDR3 consists of 14 residues. With V trimmed by 4 bases and J by 4 bases, 1 base remained unmatched.

The chain is built from TRBV18 and TRBJ1-5; 11 bases align to TRBD1. CDR3 length: 19 amino acids. Germline lookup yields CDR1 KGHSH and CDR2 LQKENI. The J segment lost 0 bases and the V segment lost 3 bases, leaving 10 bases of the junction unmatched. The CDR3 region is CASSPSRTGGLISNQPQHF. For the CDR3, the DNA is TGTGCCAGCTCACCTTCGAGGACAGGGGGCTTGATTAGCAATCAGCCCCAGCATTTT.

The CDR3 protein is CAISAQGQGRNQPQHF. CDR3 sequence (DNA): TGTGCCATCAGTGCCCAAGGACAGGGACGCAATCAGCCCCAGCATTTT. The chain uses TRBV10-3 and TRBJ1-5; TRBD1 matches at 8 bases. This CDR3 comprises 16 residues. Germline V lookup: CDR1 ENHRY, CDR2 SYGVKD. V gave up 4 bases and J gave up 2 bases; unmatched junction bases: 7.

The chain recombines TRBV6-5 with TRBJ1-1, with 7 positions matching TRBD1. Unmatched junction bases numbered 4, after V lost 6 bases and J lost 0 bases. Germline CDR1 and CDR2: MNHEY and SVGAGI. The CDR3 contains 14 residues. CDR3 DNA sequence: TGTGCCAGCAGAAAGACAGGGATGAACACTGAAGCTTTCTTT. Its translation: CASRKTGMNTEAFF.

The chain carries TRBV5-6 and TRBJ1-5; D is undetermined. Germline V lookup: CDR1 SGHDT, CDR2 YYEEEE. Deletions cut 4 bases from V and 5 bases from J, with 16 bases between. This CDR3 is built from 15 residues. CDR3 in DNA: TGTGCCAGCAGCCCGAACCCGGGGTCACATCAGCCCCAGCATTTT. Its translation is CASSPNPGSHQPQHF.

This clone was observed once. The V gene is TRBV30, the J gene TRBJ2-3; the D gene could be TRBD1 or TRBD2 (6 bases each). This CDR3 has 14 residues. V gave up 5 bases and J gave up 5 bases, with 17 bases separating them. Germline-derived CDR1 and CDR2 are GTSNPN and SVGIG (reference sequence). The CDR3 DNA sequence: TGTGCCTGGGGGGGGCAGGGGTTGGGAGATACGCAGTATTTT. Translation gives CAWGGQGLGDTQYF.

This chain uses TRBV2 with TRBJ2-3; 7 bases align to TRBD1. CDR1 SNHLY and CDR2 FYNNEI come from the germline V gene. This CDR3 is built from 13 residues. The junction had 1 base not matched to a gene; V was cut back by 7 bases and J by 0 bases. The CDR3 sequence is CASMGQSTDTQYF. CDR3 nucleotide sequence: TGTGCCAGCATGGGACAGAGCACAGATACGCAGTATTTT.

CDR3 protein: CASSREASGANVLTF. CDR3 DNA: TGTGCCAGCTCCCGAGAAGCCTCTGGGGCCAACGTCCTGACTTTC. V usage is TRBV18 and J usage is TRBJ2-6; D is uncertain. CDR3 length equals 15 residues. Germline V gives CDR1 KGHSH, CDR2 LQKENI. The V and J ends lost 6 bases and 0 bases respectively, with 9 bases between them.

The chain recombines TRBV11-3 with TRBJ2-7; 10 nucleotides align to TRBD1. The CDR3 totals 14 residues. Trimming cost V 5 bases and J 7 bases; bases outside gene matches: 8. Germline loops: CDR1 SGHNT, CDR2 YENEEA. CDR3 protein: CASSPGTGAGEQYF. The CDR3 coding sequence is TGTGCCAGCAGCCCAGGGACAGGGGCGGGGGAGCAGTACTTC.

The chain links TRBV27 to TRBJ1-2, with D possibly being TRBD1 (6 bases). Germline V gene data show CDR1 as MNHEY and CDR2 as SMNVEV (reference sequence). The CDR3 runs 16 residues. The V and J ends lost 5 bases and 8 bases respectively, with 24 bases between them. In DNA form, the CDR3 reads TGTGCCAGCAGTCCAAGCGAGACAGGCGTCCTATTGGGCTACACCTTC. As protein: CASSPSETGVLLGYTF.

The chain links TRBV19 to TRBJ1-2, with 8 nucleotides matching TRBD1. Losses at the gene ends were 3 bases for V and 8 bases for J; bases not matched to a gene: 5. Germline CDR1 is LNHDA and CDR2 is SQIVND (reference sequence). This CDR3 is 13 amino acids long. The CDR3 spells CASSMQGAEGYTF. The CDR3 DNA follows: TGTGCCAGTAGTATGCAGGGGGCAGAGGGCTACACCTTC.

The V call is TRBV6-5, the J call TRBJ2-7; weak D call: TRBD2 (6 bases). V was cut by 6 bases and J by 1 base, with 10 bases left in between. The CDR3 sequence is 13 residues long. Germline values: CDR1 MNHEY, CDR2 SVGAGI. CDR3 in DNA: TGTGCCAGCAGCCTTCGGGGGTCCTACGAGCAGTACTTC. It codes for CASSLRGSYEQYF.

This clone was seen a single time. The V and J genes are TRBV21-1 and TRBJ1-6. TRBV21-1 constitutes a pseudogene. The length of the CDR3 is 16 residues. CDR3 bases: TGTGCCAGCAGCAGTCTCTCCTTAAGAGATAATTCACCCCTCCACTTT. Translating gives CASSSLSLRDNSPLHF.

This clone came up once. This chain uses TRBV19 with TRBJ1-5, with a possible D match to TRBD1 (6 bases). Between the trimmed V and J ends, which lost 4 bases and 11 bases, there was a span of 24 bases. The CDR3 totals 16 residues. In germline, CDR1 is LNHDA, CDR2 SQIVND (reference sequence). DNA of the CDR3: TGTGCCAGTAGTACCCAACAGGGTGGTCCTGTGTATGCCCAGCATTTT. Translated, it gives CASSTQQGGPVYAQHF.

J is TRBJ2-7 and V is TRBV28, with 8 bases fitting TRBD1. Per the germline V gene, CDR1 is MDHEN and CDR2 is SYDVKM. The CDR3 runs to 14 residues. The V gene end was trimmed by 5 bases and the J gene end by 3 bases; junction bases not matched to a gene: 6. CDR3 in DNA: TGTGCCAGCAGTACCCCCGACAGGGGCTACGAGCAGTACTTC. Protein product: CASSTPDRGYEQYF.

The chain combines TRBV7-2 with TRBJ2-7, with a tentative D call TRBD1 (5 bases). Germline V gives CDR1 SGHTA, CDR2 FQGNSA. Between the trimmed V and J ends, which lost 3 bases and 6 bases, there was a span of 15 bases. The CDR3 extends over 14 amino acids. CDR3 sequence (DNA): TGTGCCAGCAGCTTCCACTCCCAGGGAATCGAGCAGTACTTC. Its translation: CASSFHSQGIEQYF.